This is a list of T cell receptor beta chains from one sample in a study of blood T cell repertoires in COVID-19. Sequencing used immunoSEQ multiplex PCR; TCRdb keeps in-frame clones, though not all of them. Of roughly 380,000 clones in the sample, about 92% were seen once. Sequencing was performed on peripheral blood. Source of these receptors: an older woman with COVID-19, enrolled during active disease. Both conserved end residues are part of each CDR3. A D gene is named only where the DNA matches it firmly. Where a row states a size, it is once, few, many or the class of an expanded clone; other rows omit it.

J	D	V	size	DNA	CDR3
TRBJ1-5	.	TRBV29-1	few	TGCAGCGTTTTGGACAGCGCACAAGGAACGCCCCAGCATTTT	CSVLDSAQGTPQHF
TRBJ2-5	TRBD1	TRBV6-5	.	TGTGCCAGCCTCAGAGGGACAGGGATTCAAGAGACCCAGTACTTC	CASLRGTGIQETQYF
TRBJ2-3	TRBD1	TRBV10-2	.	TGCGCCAGCGCTAAGGGACAGGGGGGTATTAGCACAGATACGCAGTATTTT	CASAKGQGGISTDTQYF
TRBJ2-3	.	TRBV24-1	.	TGTGCCACCAGTGCTTGGCGGGGATCGGGCACAGATACGCAGTATTTT	CATSAWRGSGTDTQYF
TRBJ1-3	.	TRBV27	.	TGTGCCAGCAGTTTATCTGCGGGCTCTGGAAACACCATATATTTT	CASSLSAGSGNTIYF
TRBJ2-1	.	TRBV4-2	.	TGTGCCAGCAGCCAATTCGATACCGCTAGCAACAATGAGCAGTTCTTC	CASSQFDTASNNEQFF
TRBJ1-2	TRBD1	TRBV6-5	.	TGTGCCAGCAGAGTGACAGGGAAGCATGGCTACACCTTC	CASRVTGKHGYTF
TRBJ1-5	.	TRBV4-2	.	TGTGCCAGCAGCCCCTCGGATTCGGGGGGCCAGCCCCAGCATTTT	CASSPSDSGGQPQHF
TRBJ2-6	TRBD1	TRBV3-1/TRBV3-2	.	TGTGCCAGCAGCCAAGGAACCGGGACAGGGGTCGGGGCCAACGTCCTGACTTTC	CASSQGTGTGVGANVLTF
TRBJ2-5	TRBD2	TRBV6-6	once	TGTGCCACCAATAGCGGGGGGGCCCGAGAGACCCAGTACTTC	CATNSGGARETQYF
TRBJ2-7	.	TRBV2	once	TGTGCCAGCAGAATCCCGGGAACCTTCTACGAGCAGTACTTC	CASRIPGTFYEQYF